This T cell receptor beta chain comes out of a study of T-cell memory formation after mild COVID-19. The wider study: Clusters were largely donor specific. Study-wide findings and caveats: What remained unconfirmed was the SARS-CoV-2 specificity of second-wave clones peaking on day 37. Of the contracting clones, CD4+ ones lay mainly in CM and EM, and CD8+ ones in EMRA.

Regarding this clonotype: Its antigen is not known.

Each CDR3 protein gets one entry after TCRdb re-called the 5' RACE reads with MiXCR. The data show 450,000 or so distinct CDR3 sequences, around 18% seen once. Germline V gene sequence: CDR1 LNHNV, CDR2 YYDKDF (reference sequence). V shed 0 bases and J shed 5 bases, with 10 bases lying between them. The length of the CDR3 is 15 residues. Sequencing was done on a sample of PBMCs or a T cell subset sorted from them (not recorded which). The rearrangement links TRBV15 to TRBJ1-4, with TRBD1 as a possible D gene (5 bases). The TCR was taken from an adult woman who had mild COVID-19 (a few samples of this study predate the infection). Cell type and time point are not known. CDR3 sequence reads: CATSRDGGRNEKLFF. In nucleotides, the CDR3 is TGTGCCACCAGCAGAGATGGGGGACGGAATGAAAAACTGTTTTTT.